This T cell receptor beta chain was captured by sequencing in a study of OX40 agonist ivuxolimab in advanced cancers. With respect to the entire study: The costimulatory receptor OX40 (CD134) was targeted by ivuxolimab, a fully human IgG2 agonistic monoclonal antibody. Intravenous ivuxolimab was administered to patients every 2 weeks at six dose levels: 0.01, 0.1, 0.3, 1.5, 3 and 10 mg/kg. Among the 52 dose-escalation patients, about 19 had hepatocellular carcinoma, approximately 15 melanoma, 9 renal cell carcinoma and 9 head and neck cancer. In the dose-escalation cohort, approximately 82% of patients were male, and the mean age was 60 years with a range of roughly 20 to 85. Patients were allowed to have had prior anti-PD-1, anti-PD-L1 or anti-CTLA-4 therapy, and more than 30% of the dose-escalation patients had previously received checkpoint inhibitors. Three dose-escalation patients achieved partial responses, one with hepatocellular carcinoma and two with cutaneous melanoma. The purpose of peripheral TCRbeta sequencing was to test whether ivuxolimab changed TCR sequence diversity and led to clonal T-cell expansion. The paper reports the monotherapy dose-escalation portion (N of about 54 patients) of the phase I ivuxolimab trial.

Patients with autoimmune disease history or receiving systemic immunosuppression were excluded from the trial. Peripheral blood for TCR sequencing was collected from all dose cohorts at baseline, on cycle 4 day 1, and on cycle 7 day 1. The samples were taken from a phase I, first-in-human, multicenter, open-label dose-escalation trial of ivuxolimab. The trial enrolled adults with locally advanced or metastatic head and neck squamous cell, hepatocellular, melanoma or renal cell carcinoma. Before TCR sequencing, CD4+ T cells and CD8+ T cells were sorted from peripheral blood as separate populations. Genomic DNA was extracted from sorted cells for sequencing of the TCRbeta CDR3 region. TCRbeta CDR3 regions were sequenced using the immunoSEQ Assay. As stored in TCRdb, this immuneACCESS dataset retains in-frame rearrangements with V and J assigned. A fraction of the clones does not appear; measured against another copy, unresolved V genes explain less than half of the discrepancy, and the remainder lacks a known reason. For this sample the table gives about 46,000 clones, of which approximately 77% were detected only once. The ten largest clones capture about 2.4% of the sample.

With respect to this clone: It lacks a known antigen. Base qualities are missing; no much larger clone stands one base away.

What the authors observed across the whole study: In the 0.1-3.0 mg/kg groups, partial responders had among the lowest normalized peripheral clonal expansion, particularly in CD8+ T cells. Low levels of normalized T-cell clonal expansion were also seen in some patients who did not respond. After ivuxolimab, more expanded clones were found on average in CD8+ T cells than in CD4+ T cells. At doses of 0.1 to 3.0 mg/kg, clonal expansion of both CD4+ and CD8+ T cells in blood was seen between baseline and week 6. Which antigens the clonally expanded peripheral T cells were specific for was not determined.

This sample comprised CD4+ or CD8+ T cells sorted from blood, obtained in a trial of the OX40 agonist ivuxolimab. This clonotype originated in an adult with an advanced solid tumor such as melanoma, head and neck, liver or kidney cancer.

The DNA sequence reads TGTGCCAGCAGCCAATGGACAGGAGACAATGAGCAGTTCTTC. It specifies CASSQWTGDNEQFF. The chain is made from TRBV7-2 and TRBJ2-1, with 7 bases aligning to TRBD1. The CDR3 covers 14 residues, taking in both the cysteine and the phenylalanine. Only the CDR3 DNA stays, 42 bases, in frame from base 1. From a lookup of the germline V gene, CDR1 and CDR2 are SGHTA and FQGNSA. The germline V and J ends show losses of 5 bases and 5 bases respectively, and no gene match explains 6 bases of the junction.